The clone carrying this T cell receptor (beta chain) occurred a few times. Its antigen is not known. V lost 5 bases to trimming and J lost 6 bases, with 16 bases between them. CDR1 SGHTA and CDR2 FQGNSA come from the germline V gene. The CDR3 covers 14 residues. These data belong to a study of human T cells and chemical hapten exposure. Turning to the study itself: TCR yields differed between samples (mainly from small differences in pooled library volume).

Single cDNA molecules in the library carried unique molecular identifiers attached during preparation. Authors' analysis steps: TCRs per sample had a median of approximately 88,000 and ranged from about 23,224 to 700,000. TCRdb re-analysed the 5' RACE reads in MiXCR, keeping a single row per CDR3 protein. The V and J calls, along with clone size, are taken from TCRdb and not from the paper's own processing. The table shows over 95,000 distinct CDR3 sequences, with more than 15% occurring only once. The authors' total RNA extraction used unfractionated whole blood. Whole-study findings and limits: With regard to DPC sensitization, TCRs above 1 in 1000 frequency did not change.

The chain combines TRBV7-2 with TRBJ1-1, with D unclear. The source of this sequence is a human donor in good health. The CDR3 nucleotides are TGTGCCAGCAGCCCTTACCCTGGTGGCGCTGAAGCTTTCTTT. Encoded protein: CASSPYPGGAEAFF.